A single sample gave rise to the 3 T cell receptor beta chains below, sequenced in a study of T cell changes during pregnancy in multiple sclerosis. Sequencing was performed with immunoSEQ multiplex PCR; in TCRdb, only in-frame clones are kept and a portion is missing. Of tens of thousands of clones listed, 85% to 90% are singletons. The sequences come from peripheral blood, collected after pregnancy. These receptors came from a female donor in good health, enrolled as a control in a pregnancy study.

This clone was detected only a few times. The rearrangement uses TRBV20-1 and TRBJ2-2; a possible D gene is TRBD2 (6 bases). This CDR3 is built from 11 residues. V lost 6 bases and J lost 7, with 9 bases in between. Looked up from germline, CDR1 is DFQATT and CDR2 is SNEGSKA (reference sequence). The CDR3 here is CSAGGGGELFF. DNA for the CDR3: TGCAGTGCGGGGGGAGGCGGGGAGCTGTTTTTT.

The gene calls are TRBV7-2 and TRBJ1-1; the D gene is possibly TRBD1 (6 bases). The CDR3 sequence is 15 residues long. The V gene's germline CDR1 is SGHTA and CDR2 FQGNSA. Trimming cost V 5 bases and J 0 bases, with 13 bases left between them. The CDR3 is CASSPPGTMNTEAFF. For the CDR3, the DNA is TGTGCCAGCAGCCCCCCCGGGACAATGAACACTGAAGCTTTCTTT.

In regard to this clone: At one boundary the junction diverges from the germline segment, which might be a read error. The chain has TRBV14 and TRBJ2-5; 7 positions agree with TRBD2. There are 13 residues in the CDR3. Per germline, CDR1 SGHDN and CDR2 FVKESK. Here the CDR3 reads CASSQGLAEGSDF. The CDR3 DNA reads TGTGCCAGCAGCCAAGGGCTAGCGGAGGGGTCGGACTTC.